What follows are 15 T cell receptor beta chains derived from one specimen sequenced in a study of long-term antiretroviral therapy in people with HIV. The libraries were made with immunoSEQ v3.0 at survey level. Produced via immunoSEQ multiplex PCR; TCRdb's table is partial and in-frame only. The sample shows almost 35,000 clones, around 84% of them seen only once. Sequences were derived from unsorted PBMCs, sampled roughly 2.9 years before starting antiretroviral therapy. The receptors were gathered from a woman aged 30 to 39 with HIV.

The table lists this clone with a count of one. This chain connects TRBV14 to TRBJ1-1, with no clear D. This CDR3 is built from 13 residues. Looked up from germline, CDR1 is SGHDN and CDR2 is FVKESK. The V and J ends lost 4 bases and 4 bases respectively, with 10 bases between them. CDR3 in DNA: TGTGCCAGCAGCCTTAGACCCGTCACTGAAGCTTTCTTT. As protein: CASSLRPVTEAFF.

The CDR3 DNA is TGTGCTAGTGGTTTGGTAGGGGGGATCGAAGCTTTCTTT. This codes for CASGLVGGIEAFF. The chain uses TRBV12-5 and TRBJ1-1; possible D gene TRBD1, 6 bases. CDR3 size: 13 residues. The germline CDR1 and CDR2 sequences are LGHNT and FRNRAP. V was pared by 0 bases and J by 8 bases, with 10 bases between.

CDR3 nucleotides: TGTGCCAGCAGCCCTATTGACAGGTTGAACACTGAAGCTTTCTTT. Amino acids: CASSPIDRLNTEAFF. V usage is TRBV6-5 and J usage is TRBJ1-1, with a weak D call TRBD1 (6 bases). The CDR3 consists of 15 residues. The germline V gene has CDR1 MNHEY and CDR2 SVGAGI. V was trimmed by 6 bases and J by 0 bases, leaving 14 bases between them.

The CDR3 region is CASSEVVADSPWREQYV. In nucleotides, the CDR3 is TGTGCCAGCAGTGAAGTCGTGGCTGACAGTCCGTGGAGGGAGCAGTACGTC. The chain is built from TRBV6-1 and TRBJ2-7; the D gene could be TRBD1 or TRBD2 (5 bases each). CDR1 is MNHNS, CDR2 SASEGT, per germline. The length of the CDR3 is 17 residues. V lost 1 base and J lost 7, with 23 bases in between.

This clone appeared a few times. V gene TRBV4-1 combines with J gene TRBJ1-3, with a weak D call TRBD1 (6 bases). V shed 1 base and J shed 6 bases, with 22 bases lying between them. This CDR3 region has 18 residues. Germline lookup yields CDR1 MGHRA and CDR2 YSYEKL. As DNA, the CDR3 is TGCGCCAGCAGCCAAGGAGGGACAAAATTAGTTGGCGAAAACACCATATATTTT. It codes for CASSQGGTKLVGENTIYF.

The chain joins TRBV5-1 to TRBJ2-1, with TRBD2 matching 10 bases. This CDR3 comprises 16 residues. In germline, CDR1 is SGHRS, CDR2 YFSETQ. J lost 8 bases, V lost 4 bases, and 12 bases had no gene match. The CDR3 is CASSSAQRGGNDEQFF. The CDR3 DNA sequence: TGCGCCAGCAGCAGCGCGCAGCGGGGGGGCAACGATGAGCAGTTCTTC.

The chain carries TRBV7-2 and TRBJ2-1, with 8 bases lining up with TRBD2. The V gene end was trimmed by 5 bases and the J gene end by 8 bases; junction bases not matched to a gene: 14. The CDR3 runs 16 residues. Germline CDR1 reads SGHTA; CDR2 reads FQGNSA. CDR3 in amino acids: CASSRSEGLGGHEQFF. CDR3 nucleotide sequence: TGTGCCAGCAGCCGTTCCGAGGGACTAGGGGGTCATGAGCAGTTCTTC.

The chain is built from TRBV11-2 and TRBJ2-1, with 9 positions matching TRBD2. CDR1 and CDR2 (germline): SGHAT, FQNNGV. CDR3 length equals 16 residues. Losses at the gene ends were 3 bases for V and 8 bases for J; bases not matched to a gene: 11. CDR3 residues: CASSLMGLALLDEQFF. In DNA form, the CDR3 reads TGTGCCAGCAGCTTGATGGGACTAGCTCTACTCGATGAGCAGTTCTTC.

J is TRBJ1-2 and V is TRBV6-6; the D is unclear. V lost 6 bases to trimming and J lost 2 bases, with 13 bases between them. The CDR3 sequence is 14 residues long. CDR1 is MNHNY, CDR2 SVGAGI, per germline (reference sequence). The CDR3 coding sequence is TGTGCCAGCAGACCCCCAACAGTGAACTATGGCTACACCTTC. Protein sequence: CASRPPTVNYGYTF.

This CDR3 is CAISRVVNTEAFF. For the CDR3, the DNA is TGTGCCATCAGTAGGGTTGTGAACACTGAAGCTTTCTTT. J is TRBJ1-1 and V is TRBV10-3, with D uncertain. In germline, CDR1 is ENHRY, CDR2 SYGVKD. Trimming removed 5 bases at V and 0 bases at J, with 7 bases between. There are 13 residues in the CDR3.

This rearrangement joins TRBV5-1 to TRBJ2-3; no firm D call. The germline V and J ends were trimmed by 0 bases and 1 base, with 6 bases remaining between them. This CDR3 has 14 amino acids. Germline CDR1 reads SGHRS; CDR2 reads YFSETQ. CDR3 in amino acids: CASSLATGTDTQYF. DNA for the CDR3: TGCGCCAGCAGCTTGGCCACAGGCACAGATACGCAGTATTTT.

The rearrangement uses TRBV27 and TRBJ2-3; 9 positions agree with TRBD2. V shed 2 bases and J 7 bases; nucleotides not matched to a gene: 10. The CDR3 extends over 16 amino acids. Germline assignment: CDR1 MNHEY and CDR2 SMNVEV (reference sequence). CDR3 sequence reads: CASSLGAGGSGYTQYF. The CDR3 coding sequence is TGTGCCAGCAGTTTAGGAGCGGGGGGCAGTGGTTATACGCAGTATTTT.

The chain is built from TRBV5-1 and TRBJ1-5, with 9 bases that match TRBD1. Unmatched junction bases numbered 4, after V lost 0 bases and J lost 3 bases. Per the germline V gene, CDR1 is SGHRS and CDR2 is YFSETQ. The CDR3 spans 16 residues. The CDR3 loop reads CASSLGGTGLNQPQHF. Here the CDR3 DNA reads TGCGCCAGCAGCTTGGGTGGGACAGGGCTCAATCAGCCCCAGCATTTT.

The DNA of the CDR3 is TGCAGCGTTGAAGGAGAGGTCGGGACTGAAGCTTTCTTT. It encodes CSVEGEVGTEAFF. The J gene is TRBJ1-1, the V gene TRBV29-1; D is uncertain. Germline CDR1 reads SQVTM; CDR2 reads ANQGSEA. V dropped 1 base and J dropped 5 bases, with 11 bases sitting between them. The CDR3 covers 13 residues.

V and J are TRBV19 and TRBJ1-1; D is undetermined. Germline CDR1 LNHDA, CDR2 SQIVND (reference sequence). The V end lost 1 base, the J end lost 4 bases, and 16 bases lay between the germline ends. The CDR3 contains 16 residues. CDR3 nucleotide sequence: TGTGCCAGTAGTATAGGGAACGGACCTGGTGGCACTGAAGCTTTCTTT. Translation: CASSIGNGPGGTEAFF. The complete variable domain, with remaining parts taken from reference TRBV19 and TRBJ1-1, reads DGGITQSPKYLFRKEGQNVTLSCEQNLNHDAMYWYRQDPGQGLRLIYYSQIVNDFQKGDIAEGYSVSREKKESFPLTVTSAQKNPTAFYLCASSIGNGPGGTEAFFGQGTRLTVV.